These 26 T cell receptor beta chains share one sample of origin, sequenced in a study of CD8 T cells in ankylosing spondylitis. TCRdb processed the 5' RACE reads anew with MiXCR; each CDR3 protein has one entry. The sample comprises about 180,000 distinct CDR3 sequences, 9.8% of which are singletons, and less than 15% rests with the top ten. Sequenced sample: blood, either unsorted or a sorted T cell fraction (not recorded which). The receptors stem from a female donor with ankylosing spondylitis or in good health (not recorded which).

This chain links TRBV20-1 with TRBJ1-1, with 10 bases matching TRBD1. The CDR3 covers 13 residues. Trimming took 6 bases from V and 4 from J; bases not matched to a gene: 5. From germline, CDR1 is DFQATT and CDR2 SNEGSKA (reference sequence). CDR3 nucleotides: TGCAGTGCCCCTGGGACAGGGGCCACTGAAGCTTTCTTT. Its translation: CSAPGTGATEAFF.

This clonotype has at least ten counts. The chain combines TRBV4-1 with TRBJ2-2; D ambiguous. This CDR3 is built from 12 residues. The V gene lost 0 bases and the J gene lost 7 bases, with 3 bases spanning the gap. Looked up from germline, CDR1 is MGHRA and CDR2 is YSYEKL. CDR3 coding DNA: TGCGCCAGCAGCCAAGACCTCGGGGAGCTGTTTTTT. This sequence encodes CASSQDLGELFF.

This chain links TRBV2 with TRBJ2-7; 7 positions agree with TRBD1. Germline V gene data show CDR1 as SNHLY and CDR2 as FYNNEI. J was trimmed by 7 bases and V by 6 bases; bases with no gene match: 18. CDR3 size: 16 residues. CDR3 amino acids: CASRGATGVAVEEQYF. The CDR3 nucleotides read TGTGCCAGCAGGGGAGCTACAGGGGTCGCGGTGGAAGAGCAGTACTTC.

This chain joins TRBV11-2 and TRBJ1-1, with D unclear. Per the germline V gene, CDR1 is SGHAT and CDR2 is FQNNGV. V was shortened by 2 bases and J by 1 base, with 5 bases between the two germline ends. This CDR3 comprises 13 residues. Here the CDR3 reads CASSLTWNTEAFF. CDR3 DNA sequence: TGTGCCAGCAGCTTAACGTGGAACACTGAAGCTTTCTTT.

This clonotype was recorded a few times. J is TRBJ2-5 and V is TRBV13; TRBD2 agrees at 7 bases. The CDR3 length is 12 residues. From germline, CDR1 is PRHDT and CDR2 FYEKMQ (reference sequence). The V segment lost 5 bases and the J segment 5 bases; nucleotides outside the gene matches: 2. This CDR3 reads CASSAGRETQYF. In nucleotides, the CDR3 is TGTGCCAGCAGCGCCGGGAGGGAGACCCAGTACTTC.

V usage is TRBV30 and J usage is TRBJ2-6; 7 nucleotides align to TRBD2. Germline V gene data show CDR1 as GTSNPN and CDR2 as SVGIG (reference sequence). The CDR3 totals 16 residues. V shed 1 base, J shed 1 base, and the junction held 4 bases outside the gene matches. CDR3 bases: TGTGCCTGGAGTGGGGAGGGTGAATCTGGGGCCAACGTCCTGACTTTC. Encoded protein: CAWSGEGESGANVLTF.

The chain combines TRBV7-9 with TRBJ1-2; possibly TRBD1 for D (5 bases). This CDR3 spans 15 amino acids. Germline V gene data show CDR1 as SEHNR and CDR2 as FQNEAQ (reference sequence). Trimming pared 5 bases from V and 4 bases from J, leaving 17 bases between. CDR3 sequence (DNA): TGTGCCAGCAGCGCAATAATGGGGCTTTCCTATGGCTACACCTTC. It specifies CASSAIMGLSYGYTF.

This clonotype was seen a few times. V is TRBV2 and J is TRBJ2-2; 11 nucleotides match TRBD2. Germline CDR1 and CDR2: SNHLY and FYNNEI. The CDR3 length is 16 residues. V dropped 6 bases and J dropped 0; count of bases not matched to a gene: 3. CDR3 nucleotide sequence: TGTGCCAGCAGGGGGACTAGCGGCGCGAACACCGGGGAGCTGTTTTTT. This encodes CASRGTSGANTGELFF.

This clonotype appeared a few times. This rearrangement joins TRBV25-1 to TRBJ1-2; D perhaps matches TRBD1 (6 bases). The CDR3 has 15 residues. Deletions cut 3 bases from V and 6 bases from J, with 17 bases between. Germline CDR1 MGHDK, CDR2 SYGVNS. CDR3 amino acids: CASSDSAQGRNGYTF. The CDR3 coding sequence is TGTGCCAGCAGTGATTCTGCCCAGGGGCGGAATGGCTACACCTTC.

This clonotype was picked up many times. This chain links TRBV7-9 with TRBJ2-1; 7 bases agree with TRBD2. The CDR3 is 14 residues long. Germline CDR1 and CDR2: SEHNR and FQNEAQ (reference sequence). V was pared by 4 bases and J by 7 bases, with 7 bases of the junction left unmatched. The CDR3 sequence is CASSSSGGVNEQFF. The CDR3 DNA is TGTGCCAGCAGCTCTAGCGGAGGGGTAAATGAGCAGTTCTTC.

Only a few counts were recorded for this clonotype. This sequence joins TRBV12-3 or TRBV12-4 and TRBJ1-1; D gene ambiguous. V was clipped by 7 bases and J by 5 bases, with 11 bases between them. The CDR3 length is 12 residues. The CDR3: CASTHPGTEAFF. In DNA, the CDR3 is TGTGCCAGCACCCACCCCGGGACTGAAGCTTTCTTT.

This clonotype came up a few times. The genes are TRBV20-1 and TRBJ2-5, with D hard to call. The CDR3 is 13 amino acids. V lost 8 bases and J 2 bases, leaving 15 bases between the germline ends. Germline CDR1 DFQATT, CDR2 SNEGSKA (reference sequence). In DNA, the CDR3 is TGCAGTACCGAACCCCGGAATCAAGAGACCCAGTACTTC. Translating it yields CSTEPRNQETQYF.

This clonotype was seen a handful of times. V gene TRBV6-6 combines with J gene TRBJ2-1; TRBD2 matches 8 bases. The V segment lost 4 bases and the J segment 7 bases; nucleotides outside the gene matches: 3. This CDR3 spans 13 amino acids. Germline CDR1 and CDR2: MNHNY and SVGAGI (reference sequence). The CDR3: CASSWASGNEQFF. CDR3 coding DNA: TGTGCCAGCAGTTGGGCTAGCGGGAATGAGCAGTTCTTC.

This clonotype was recorded at least ten times. The gene calls are TRBV6-2 or TRBV6-3 and TRBJ1-1, with D uncertain. Germline-derived CDR1 and CDR2 are MNHEY and SVGEGT. The germline V and J ends were trimmed by 5 bases and 0 bases, with 7 bases remaining between them. The CDR3 contains 13 residues. The CDR3 reads CASSGTMNTEAFF. The CDR3 DNA reads as TGTGCCAGCAGTGGCACCATGAACACTGAAGCTTTCTTT.

V and J are TRBV7-8 and TRBJ2-7; TRBD2 matches 8 bases. The V and J ends lost 5 bases and 2 bases, in that order; junction bases with no gene match: 8. The germline CDR1 and CDR2 sequences are SGHVS and FQNEAQ. This CDR3 region has 15 residues. CDR3 sequence: CASSASGSGAYEQYF. In nucleotides, the CDR3 is TGTGCCAGCAGCGCCTCGGGTAGCGGGGCCTACGAGCAGTACTTC. The full variable domain, rest sourced from reference TRBV7-8 and TRBJ2-7, is GAGVSQSPRYKVAKRGQDVALRCDPISGHVSLFWYQQALGQGPEFLTYFQNEAQLDKSGLPSDRFFAERPEGSVSTLKIQRTQQEDSAVYLCASSASGSGAYEQYFGPGTRLTVT.

The CDR3 here is CASSPRVQREDYNEQFF. In DNA form, the CDR3 reads TGTGCCAGCAGCCCCCGGGTGCAGCGGGAGGATTACAATGAGCAGTTCTTC. V is TRBV7-6 and J is TRBJ2-1; TRBD2 agrees at 9 bases. CDR1 is SGHVS and CDR2 is FNYEAQ in the germline V gene. V gave up 5 bases and J gave up 4 bases; unmatched junction bases: 12. CDR3 length equals 17 residues. Full variable domain (rest looked up from reference TRBV7-6 and TRBJ2-1): GAGVSQSPRYKVTKRGQDVALRCDPISGHVSLYWYRQALGQGPEFLTYFNYEAQQDKSGLPNDRFSAERPEGSISTLTIQRTEQRDSAMYRCASSPRVQREDYNEQFFGPGTRLTVL.

J is TRBJ1-1 and V is TRBV9, with D unclear. The CDR3 has 14 residues. Per the germline V gene, CDR1 is SGDLS and CDR2 is YYNGEE. V was cut by 0 bases and J by 6 bases, with 12 bases left in between. This chain's CDR3 is CASSVAGVGSEAFF. CDR3 nucleotides: TGTGCCAGCAGCGTAGCTGGGGTAGGCTCTGAAGCTTTCTTT.

This clonotype turned up a few times. The rearrangement uses TRBV9 and TRBJ2-5; D remains unclear. CDR1 SGDLS and CDR2 YYNGEE come from the germline V gene. The V end lost 3 bases, the J end lost 5 bases, and 20 bases lay between the germline ends. This CDR3 has 16 amino acids. The chain's CDR3 is CASSADPSILRETQYF. The CDR3 DNA reads as TGTGCCAGCAGCGCCGACCCCTCCATCCTACGGGAGACCCAGTACTTC.

V gene TRBV20-1 combines with J gene TRBJ2-7; D may be TRBD2 (5 bases). Trimming removed 4 bases from V and 1 base from J, with 8 bases in between. Per germline, CDR1 DFQATT and CDR2 SNEGSKA (reference sequence). The CDR3 is made up of 12 amino acids. In nucleotides, the CDR3 is TGCAGTGCTAAACTAGAGTCCTACGAGCAGTACTTC. It translates to CSAKLESYEQYF.

The table lists this clonotype with a few counts. V is TRBV5-6 and J is TRBJ1-2; D unresolved. CDR1 SGHDT and CDR2 YYEEEE come from the germline V gene. The length of the CDR3 is 15 residues. Trimming removed 2 bases at V and 8 bases at J, with 19 bases between. CDR3 in amino acids: CASSFASAHRGGYTF. CDR3 in DNA: TGTGCCAGCAGCTTCGCGTCAGCCCACCGTGGGGGCTACACCTTC.

This clonotype was recorded at least ten times. The chain joins TRBV29-1 to TRBJ2-7, with 10 bases identical to TRBD2. This CDR3 has 14 amino acids. Trimming at V came to 6 bases and at J to 3 bases, leaving 8 bases not matched to a gene. Germline V gene data show CDR1 as SQVTM and CDR2 as ANQGSEA. Here the CDR3 DNA reads TGCAGCGTCGAATCTAGCGGGAGTAACTACGAGCAGTACTTC. The encoded protein is CSVESSGSNYEQYF.

The chain has TRBV9 and TRBJ2-7; D not certain. CDR1 SGDLS and CDR2 YYNGEE come from the germline V gene. This CDR3 contains 14 residues. Trimming took off 0 bases at V and 5 bases at J, with 12 bases between the two ends. CDR3 sequence: CASSVGGLWDEQYF. CDR3 DNA sequence: TGTGCCAGCAGCGTAGGGGGATTATGGGACGAGCAGTACTTC. The whole variable domain, remainder taken from reference TRBV9 and TRBJ2-7, is DSGVTQTPKHLITATGQRVTLRCSPRSGDLSVYWYQQSLDQGLQFLIQYYNGEERAKGNILERFSAQQFPDLHSELNLSSLELGDSALYFCASSVGGLWDEQYFGPGTRLTVT.

The gene calls are TRBV5-6 and TRBJ2-5; possible D gene TRBD2, 6 bases. V shed 5 bases and J shed 0 bases, with 11 bases lying between them. The CDR3 is 14 residues long. CDR1 SGHDT and CDR2 YYEEEE come from the germline V gene. In DNA form, the CDR3 reads TGTGCCAGCAGTGCTGGGAGGAACCAAGAGACCCAGTACTTC. It yields the protein CASSAGRNQETQYF. The variable domain in full, with the rest retrieved from reference TRBV5-6 and TRBJ2-5, is DAGVTQSPTHLIKTRGQQVTLRCSPKSGHDTVSWYQQALGQGPQFIFQYYEEEERQRGNFPDRFSGHQFPNYSSELNVNALLLGDSALYLCASSAGRNQETQYFGPGTRLLVL.

This clonotype was counted at least ten times. J is TRBJ2-1 and V is TRBV24-1; D may be TRBD2 (6 bases). V was clipped by 3 bases and J by 8 bases, with 13 bases between them. The germline gives CDR1 KGHDR, CDR2 SFDVKD. The CDR3 is made up of 14 amino acids. The CDR3 nucleotides are TGTGCCACCAGTGATCCCGGGACTCAGGATGAGCAGTTCTTC. Protein sequence: CATSDPGTQDEQFF.

The chain recombines TRBV29-1 with TRBJ1-1; D call uncertain. The V end was cut by 6 bases, the J end by 5 bases, with 13 bases between. The CDR3 has 12 amino acids. Germline V CDR1 and CDR2: SQVTM, ANQGSEA. This CDR3 is CSVVDETTEAFF. The CDR3 DNA sequence: TGCAGCGTAGTGGACGAAACAACTGAAGCTTTCTTT. The variable domain in full, with the rest retrieved from reference TRBV29-1 and TRBJ1-1, is SAVISQKPSRDICQRGTSLTIQCQVDSQVTMMFWYRQQPGQSLTLIATANQGSEATYESGFVIDKFPISRPNLTFSTLTVSNMSPEDSSIYLCSVVDETTEAFFGQGTRLTVV.

The chain combines TRBV12-3 or TRBV12-4 with TRBJ1-1; unclear D gene. The CDR3 consists of 12 residues. V lost 7 bases and J 3 bases, leaving 9 bases between the germline ends. This CDR3 reads CASNLGYTEAFF. The CDR3 bases are TGTGCCAGCAACCTGGGGTACACTGAAGCTTTCTTT.